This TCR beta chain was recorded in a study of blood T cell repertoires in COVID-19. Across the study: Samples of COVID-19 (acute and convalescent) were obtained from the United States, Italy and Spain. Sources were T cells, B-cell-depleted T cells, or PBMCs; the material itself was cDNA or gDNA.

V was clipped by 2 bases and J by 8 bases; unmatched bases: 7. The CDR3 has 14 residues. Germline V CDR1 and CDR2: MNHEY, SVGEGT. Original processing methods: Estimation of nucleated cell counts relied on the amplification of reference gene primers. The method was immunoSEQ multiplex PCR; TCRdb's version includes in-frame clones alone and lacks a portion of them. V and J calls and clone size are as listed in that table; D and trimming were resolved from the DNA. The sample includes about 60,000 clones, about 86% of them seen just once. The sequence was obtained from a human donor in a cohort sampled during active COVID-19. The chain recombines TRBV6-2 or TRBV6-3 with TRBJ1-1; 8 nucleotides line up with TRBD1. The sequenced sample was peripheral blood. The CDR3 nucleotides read TGTGCCAGCAGTTACGCACCGGGGGACAGGGAAGCTTTCTTT. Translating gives CASSYAPGDREAFF.